The next 15 T cell receptor beta chains were all read from a single sample in a study of beta chain features in type 1 diabetes. These receptors' targets are unknown. Findings of the study overall: Moderately but significantly shorter TCRB CDR3s were found in Type 1 diabetes patients in all four CD4+ subsets.

cDNA synthesis used the whole RNA isolate, giving expressed TCRB sequences. TCRdb keeps only in-frame clones here, not all; method: immunoSEQ multiplex PCR. This table has some 160,000 clones, 6.5% to 8.5% appearing once. The sample taken for sequencing was central memory CD4+ T cells from blood. The receptor set was obtained from a woman between 18 and 29 years old with type 1 diabetes.

CDR3 sequence reads: CSVAPTGLGEQYF. For the CDR3, the DNA is TGCAGCGTTGCGCCGACAGGGTTGGGCGAGCAGTACTTC. The rearrangement joins TRBV29-1 to TRBJ2-7, with 7 bases identical to TRBD1. V shed 4 bases, J shed 6 bases, and the junction held 9 bases outside the gene matches. This CDR3 comprises 13 residues. CDR1 is SQVTM and CDR2 is ANQGSEA in the germline V gene.

This clone was picked up many times. The chain joins TRBV4-3 to TRBJ1-2, with 8 bases identical to TRBD1. V trimming: 2 bases; J trimming: 3 bases; junction bases outside the gene matches: 2. Germline loops: CDR1 LGHNA, CDR2 YSLEER. The CDR3 consists of 14 residues. The CDR3, as DNA: TGCGCCAGCAGCCAACCAGGGGGCGACTATGGCTACACCTTC. Residues: CASSQPGGDYGYTF.

The V call is TRBV29-1, the J call TRBJ1-5; no definite D call. This CDR3 has 13 amino acids. Deletions cut 0 bases from V and 10 bases from J, with 13 bases between. The V gene's germline CDR1 is SQVTM and CDR2 ANQGSEA. In DNA, the CDR3 is TGCAGCGTTGAAGAGGTTAGAGGCTACCCCCAGCATTTT. Translating it yields CSVEEVRGYPQHF.

The chain joins TRBV30 to TRBJ2-7, with unresolved D. Trimming took 3 bases from V and 2 from J, leaving 14 bases between them. This CDR3 contains 14 residues. Germline-derived CDR1 and CDR2 are GTSNPN and SVGIG (reference sequence). The CDR3 reads CAWRSREWPYEQYF. DNA of the CDR3: TGTGCCTGGAGGTCCCGTGAATGGCCCTACGAGCAGTACTTC.

This clone has a handful of counts. The rearrangement uses TRBV18 and TRBJ2-5; 9 bases fit TRBD1. This CDR3 region has 14 residues. CDR1 and CDR2 (germline): KGHSH, LQKENI. J gave up 2 bases and V 6 bases, and 4 bases lay outside the gene matches. CDR3 DNA: TGTGCCAGCTCCCCGGGACAGGGACAAGAGACCCAGTACTTC. Protein sequence: CASSPGQGQETQYF.

The rearrangement uses TRBV28 and TRBJ2-1; 9 bases agree with TRBD2. Germline V gene data show CDR1 as MDHEN and CDR2 as SYDVKM. The J segment lost 7 bases and the V segment lost 4 bases, leaving 14 bases of the junction unmatched. The CDR3 extends over 17 amino acids. The CDR3 DNA reads as TGTGCCAGCAGTTCCGTTAGCGGGAGAGGGGCGAGGAATGAGCAGTTCTTC. Amino acids: CASSSVSGRGARNEQFF.

This clone turned up a few times. CDR3 sequence reads: CASSPQYEQYF. In DNA form, the CDR3 reads TGTGCCAGCAGCCCCCAGTACGAGCAGTACTTC. The chain links TRBV7-2 to TRBJ2-7; D is ambiguous. The V gene lost 5 bases and the J gene lost 4 bases, with 6 bases spanning the gap. Germline loops: CDR1 SGHTA, CDR2 FQGNSA. The CDR3 contains 11 residues.

This clone was detected a few times. The rearrangement joins TRBV19 to TRBJ1-5; the D is unclear. The length of the CDR3 is 14 residues. Trimming stripped 4 bases from V and 0 bases from J, with 7 bases between. Germline V gene lookup returns CDR1 LNHDA and CDR2 SQIVND (reference sequence). Written as DNA, the CDR3 is TGTGCCAGTAGTAGTGTTAATAGCAATCAGCCCCAGCATTTT. This codes for CASSSVNSNQPQHF.

The rearrangement uses TRBV5-1 and TRBJ2-3, with 7 bases lining up with TRBD1. Losses at the gene ends were 3 bases for V and 3 bases for J; bases not matched to a gene: 1. Germline V lookup: CDR1 SGHRS, CDR2 YFSETQ. The CDR3 has 13 residues. The CDR3 DNA is TGCGCCAGCAGCTGGGGACAGACAGATACGCAGTATTTT. Translation: CASSWGQTDTQYF. The variable domain in full, completed from reference TRBV5-1 and TRBJ2-3, reads KAGVTQTPRYLIKTRGQQVTLSCSPISGHRSVSWYQQTPGQGLQFLFEYFSETQRNKGNFPGRFSGRQFSNSRSEMNVSTLELGDSALYLCASSWGQTDTQYFGPGTRLTVL.

The V gene is TRBV28, the J gene TRBJ2-1, with TRBD2 as a possible D gene (6 bases). Trimming left V 3 bases short and J 0 bases short, with 15 bases between. The CDR3 consists of 17 residues. Germline CDR1 MDHEN, CDR2 SYDVKM. The DNA for the CDR3 is TGTGCCAGCAGTTTTCGGCTAGCGCGATCCTCCTACAATGAGCAGTTCTTC. Translated, it gives CASSFRLARSSYNEQFF.

This clone was detected a few times. This chain joins TRBV15 and TRBJ1-2; D remains unclear. Germline CDR1 is LNHNV and CDR2 is YYDKDF (reference sequence). V lost 3 bases to trimming and J lost 5 bases, with 13 bases between them. This CDR3 has 14 amino acids. The CDR3 DNA sequence: TGTGCCACCAGCAGGCAAAGCGGACGTTATGGCTACACCTTC. This gives the protein CATSRQSGRYGYTF.

This clone was counted between two and nine times. V gene TRBV14 combines with J gene TRBJ2-5, with 8 bases that match TRBD2. The germline gives CDR1 SGHDN, CDR2 FVKESK. The CDR3 spans 16 residues. V gave up 2 bases and J gave up 1 base; unmatched junction bases: 6. The CDR3 sequence is CASSQRRGLAQETQYF. The CDR3 bases are TGTGCCAGCAGCCAACGACGCGGACTAGCCCAAGAGACCCAGTACTTC.

The V call is TRBV7-9, the J call TRBJ1-1, with D possibly being TRBD1 (6 bases). The ends were cut back, 4 bases at V and 8 bases at J, with 17 bases in the middle. CDR1 SEHNR and CDR2 FQNEAQ come from the germline V gene (reference sequence). CDR3 size: 14 residues. The chain's CDR3 is CASSSAGAPLEAFF. The CDR3 DNA follows: TGTGCCAGCAGCTCGGCGGGGGCTCCTCTAGAAGCTTTCTTT. The entire variable domain, with the rest obtained from reference TRBV7-9 and TRBJ1-1, is as follows: DTGVSQNPRHKITKRGQNVTFRCDPISEHNRLYWYRQTLGQGPEFLTYFQNEAQLEKSRLLSDRFSAERPKGSFSTLEIQRTEQGDSAMYLCASSSAGAPLEAFFGQGTRLTVV.

This clone was observed a handful of times. The chain combines TRBV19 with TRBJ2-6; a possible D gene is TRBD1 (6 bases). Germline V gives CDR1 LNHDA, CDR2 SQIVND (reference sequence). This CDR3 comprises 16 residues. V shed 3 bases and J shed 4 bases, with 13 bases lying between them. For the CDR3, the DNA is TGTGCCAGTAGTATCCCCAGGGGTTCCGGGGCCAACGTCCTGACTTTC. Protein product: CASSIPRGSGANVLTF.

Notes on this clone: Distinct nucleotide sequences in the sample also encode this CDR3. The gene calls are TRBV6-5 and TRBJ1-6, with D perhaps TRBD1 (6 bases). From germline, CDR1 is MNHEY and CDR2 SVGAGI. V lost 0 bases, J lost 7 bases, and 10 bases lay in between. The CDR3 totals 15 residues. The CDR3 sequence: CASSYSGGDNSPLHF. The CDR3 nucleotides read TGTGCCAGCAGTTACTCAGGGGGTGACAATTCACCCCTCCACTTT.